The 32 T cell receptor beta chains presented below share a single source sample, sequenced in a study of shared clonotypes between healthy human individuals. Libraries were prepared by immunoSEQ multiplex PCR; TCRdb keeps only in-frame clonotypes and omits some of them. The sample has 950,000 to 1,300,000 clones, 70% to 80% seen once. The material sequenced was memory CD4+ T cells sorted from blood. As for subset: CD45RA-negative fraction. The receptors originated from a man aged 18 to 30 in good health.

J is TRBJ2-5 and V is TRBV7-8; tentatively, D is TRBD2 (6 bases). Trimming cost V 6 bases and J 5 bases, with 13 bases left between them. The germline gives CDR1 SGHVS, CDR2 FQNEAQ. The CDR3 spans 13 residues. The DNA of the CDR3 is TGTGCCAGCAGACGGAGGGAGTGGGAGACCCAGTACTTC. Protein product: CASRRREWETQYF. The full variable domain, its missing parts supplied by reference TRBV7-8 and TRBJ2-5, is GAGVSQSPRYKVAKRGQDVALRCDPISGHVSLFWYQQALGQGPEFLTYFQNEAQLDKSGLPSDRFFAERPEGSVSTLKIQRTQQEDSAVYLCASRRREWETQYFGPGTRLLVL.

The chain couples TRBV7-2 to TRBJ2-1; D possibly corresponds to TRBD2 (6 bases). CDR1 and CDR2 from the germline V gene are SGHTA and FQGNSA. Between the trimmed V and J ends, which lost 8 bases and 0 bases, there was a span of 17 bases. This CDR3 is 16 amino acids long. Here the CDR3 reads CASLLTGGTSYNEQFF. The CDR3 DNA follows: TGTGCCAGCTTGCTCACTGGCGGGACCTCCTACAATGAGCAGTTCTTC.

Remarks on this clone: A far larger clone is only one base removed, so a read error is likely. The chain couples TRBV11-2 to TRBJ1-2; 9 bases align to TRBD1. Germline loops: CDR1 SGHAT, CDR2 FQNNGV. This CDR3 comprises 14 residues. Trimming at V came to 6 bases and at J to 2 bases, leaving 4 bases not matched to a gene. In DNA, the CDR3 is TGTGCCAGCAGGACCGGGACAGGGAACTATGGCTACACCTTC. Translated, it gives CASRTGTGNYGYTF.

The chain has TRBV19 and TRBJ2-7; 7 bases are shared with TRBD1. The ends lost 5 bases at V and 2 bases at J; junction bases unmatched: 9. This CDR3 has 15 residues. The germline V gene has CDR1 LNHDA and CDR2 SQIVND (reference sequence). The CDR3 here is CASSRTGQSAYEQYF. The CDR3 nucleotides are TGTGCCAGTAGTCGGACGGGACAGTCGGCCTACGAGCAGTACTTC. The full variable domain, its missing parts supplied by reference TRBV19 and TRBJ2-7, is DGGITQSPKYLFRKEGQNVTLSCEQNLNHDAMYWYRQDPGQGLRLIYYSQIVNDFQKGDIAEGYSVSREKKESFPLTVTSAQKNPTAFYLCASSRTGQSAYEQYFGPGTRLTVT.

The chain employs TRBV30 and TRBJ1-3, with D tentatively TRBD1 (5 bases). Trimming removed 4 bases from V and 0 bases from J, with 13 bases in between. The CDR3 is made up of 15 amino acids. Germline V gives CDR1 GTSNPN, CDR2 SVGIG (reference sequence). The CDR3 DNA sequence: TGTGCCTGGACAGGGAACGCATTCTCTGGAAACACCATATATTTT. This sequence encodes CAWTGNAFSGNTIYF.

The rearrangement joins TRBV5-4 to TRBJ1-2; D might be TRBD1 (6 bases). The CDR3 runs to 14 residues. Trimming removed 0 bases from V and 3 bases from J, with 9 bases in between. The V gene's germline CDR1 is SGHNT and CDR2 YYREEE (reference sequence). The DNA for the CDR3 is TGTGCCAGCAGCTTGGATCAGGGGTACTATGGCTACACCTTC. Translating gives CASSLDQGYYGYTF.

The rearrangement joins TRBV27 to TRBJ1-5; unclear D gene. V was trimmed by 1 base and J by 10 bases, leaving 17 bases between them. Germline V gene sequence: CDR1 MNHEY, CDR2 SMNVEV (reference sequence). The CDR3 has 15 amino acids. CDR3 protein: CASSLYGFSNQPQHF. CDR3 nucleotide sequence: TGTGCCAGCAGTTTATACGGTTTTAGCAACCAACCCCAGCATTTT.

In its sample, this clone was seen a few times. The junction departs from the called germline gene at one end, perhaps through a read error. The chain recombines TRBV7-7 with TRBJ2-1; D gene ambiguous. The CDR3 covers 16 residues. Germline CDR1 reads SSHAT; CDR2 reads FNYEAQ (reference sequence). For the CDR3, the DNA is TGTGCTAGCAGCTTAGAGTTTTCCCGTTCCTACAATGAGCAGTTCTTC. Translated: CASSLEFSRSYNEQFF.

This clone was counted between two and nine times. This sequence joins TRBV12-5 and TRBJ1-6; D ambiguous. Germline loops: CDR1 LGHNT, CDR2 FRNRAP. This CDR3 comprises 13 residues. Between the trimmed V and J ends, which lost 1 base and 6 bases, there was a span of 4 bases. CDR3 sequence: CASGLASNSPLHF. CDR3 DNA sequence: TGTGCTAGTGGTTTGGCCAGTAATTCACCCCTCCACTTT.

The chain combines TRBV30 with TRBJ2-7; 10 bases align to TRBD1. J gave up 3 bases and V 7 bases, and 9 bases lay outside the gene matches. This CDR3 spans 14 amino acids. Looked up from germline, CDR1 is GTSNPN and CDR2 is SVGIG (reference sequence). CDR3 amino acids: CAFTRQGAGYEQYF. In DNA, the CDR3 is TGTGCCTTTACCCGACAGGGGGCCGGCTACGAGCAGTACTTC.

Details on this clone: A read error may be the cause here, since a much bigger clone is one base away. The CDR3 spells CASSLDETQYF. The CDR3 DNA is TGTGCCAGCAGCTTAGACGAGACCCAGTACTTC. The gene calls are TRBV11-2 and TRBJ2-5; D call uncertain. This CDR3 spans 11 amino acids. The germline V and J ends were trimmed by 0 bases and 5 bases, with 1 base remaining between them. The germline V gene encodes CDR1 SGHAT and CDR2 FQNNGV.

This chain uses TRBV2 with TRBJ1-1, with D perhaps matching TRBD1 (5 bases). The CDR3 totals 15 residues. Trimming removed 7 bases from V and 0 bases from J, with 15 bases in between. Germline CDR1 SNHLY, CDR2 FYNNEI. CDR3 nucleotide sequence: TGTGCCAGCAAAGGCAGGGCAAATGTGAACACTGAAGCTTTCTTT. Its translation: CASKGRANVNTEAFF.

The chain is built from TRBV5-1 and TRBJ2-2, with D perhaps matching TRBD1 (6 bases). The length of the CDR3 is 14 residues. The V end was cut by 3 bases, the J end by 4 bases, with 10 bases between. Looked up from germline, CDR1 is SGHRS and CDR2 is YFSETQ. The CDR3 spells CASSSGTLTGELFF. The CDR3 DNA reads TGCGCCAGCAGCTCCGGGACACTCACCGGGGAGCTGTTTTTT.

V is TRBV19 and J is TRBJ1-5, with TRBD1 identical over 10 bases. The V segment lost 5 bases and the J segment 4 bases; nucleotides outside the gene matches: 5. Germline V gene lookup returns CDR1 LNHDA and CDR2 SQIVND (reference sequence). This CDR3 spans 15 amino acids. In DNA form, the CDR3 reads TGTGCCAGTAGTCGCCCGGGACAGGGGAATCAGCCCCAGCATTTT. The encoded protein is CASSRPGQGNQPQHF.

This clone showed up just a few times. The same CDR3 arises from other DNA sequences in this sample as well. The chain combines TRBV5-4 with TRBJ1-1, with no clear D. Germline-derived CDR1 and CDR2 are SGHNT and YYREEE (reference sequence). The CDR3 loop spans 12 amino acids. Between the trimmed V and J ends, which lost 0 bases and 5 bases, there was a span of 5 bases. The CDR3 DNA reads as TGTGCCAGCAGCTTGGACAGAACTGAAGCTTTCTTT. It translates to CASSLDRTEAFF.

The gene calls are TRBV7-2 and TRBJ2-1, with D perhaps TRBD1 or TRBD2 (5 bases each). Germline loops: CDR1 SGHTA, CDR2 FQGNSA. V lost 3 bases to trimming and J lost 10 bases, with 13 bases between them. CDR3 size: 13 residues. CDR3 in amino acids: CASSLGVVGEQFF. The CDR3 DNA reads as TGTGCCAGCAGCTTGGGGGTTGTGGGGGAGCAGTTCTTC.

This clone was counted between two and nine times. J is TRBJ2-2 and V is TRBV10-3; a possible D gene is TRBD2 (5 bases). V was shortened by 4 bases and J by 6 bases, with 6 bases between the two germline ends. The CDR3 length is 12 residues. The V gene's germline CDR1 is ENHRY and CDR2 SYGVKD. The chain's CDR3 is CAISGGSGELFF. The CDR3 DNA reads TGTGCCATCAGTGGAGGGTCCGGGGAGCTGTTTTTT.

Here the CDR3 reads CASSAIGQGGETQYF. The CDR3 nucleotides read TGCGCCAGCAGTGCTATCGGACAGGGGGGAGAGACCCAGTACTTC. The chain uses TRBV10-2 and TRBJ2-5, with 10 bases fitting TRBD1. Looked up from germline, CDR1 is WSHSY and CDR2 is SAAADI. The V gene end was trimmed by 4 bases and the J gene end by 4 bases; junction bases not matched to a gene: 6. This CDR3 comprises 15 residues.

The genes are TRBV27 and TRBJ2-1, with 8 bases lining up with TRBD1. V was pared by 8 bases and J by 2 bases, with 8 bases of the junction left unmatched. From germline, CDR1 is MNHEY and CDR2 SMNVEV (reference sequence). CDR3 size: 15 residues. The CDR3, as DNA: TGTGCCAGCCGGATCGGGACAGGTCCCTACAATGAGCAGTTCTTC. As protein: CASRIGTGPYNEQFF.

The chain combines TRBV28 with TRBJ1-2, with TRBD1 matching over 7 bases. This CDR3 is 15 amino acids long. CDR1 and CDR2 from the germline V gene are MDHEN and SYDVKM. Losses at the gene ends were 5 bases for V and 4 bases for J; bases not matched to a gene: 10. The CDR3 nucleotides are TGTGCCAGCAGTCCTGGAGGGAGGGGGCTCTATGGCTACACCTTC. Translated: CASSPGGRGLYGYTF.

The DNA of the CDR3 is TGTGCCAGCAGCGCCCAGGGCCTAGGACTAGCGGGATTAAATGAGCAGTTCTTC. Its protein is CASSAQGLGLAGLNEQFF. V gene TRBV9 combines with J gene TRBJ2-1, with 12 bases fitting TRBD2. The germline CDR1 and CDR2 sequences are SGDLS and YYNGEE. V lost 3 bases and J lost 7; bases outside the gene matches: 14. The CDR3 is 18 amino acids.

This CDR3 reads CAIIKGSYNSPLHF. The CDR3 DNA reads as TGTGCCATCATAAAGGGATCCTATAATTCACCCCTCCACTTT. The chain combines TRBV2 with TRBJ1-6; D not certain. CDR1 SNHLY and CDR2 FYNNEI come from the germline V gene. Trimming removed 10 bases from V and 1 base from J, with 11 bases in between. The CDR3 sequence is 14 residues long. Using reference TRBV2 and TRBJ1-6 for the parts outside the CDR3, the full variable domain is EPEVTQTPSHQVTQMGQEVILRCVPISNHLYFYWYRQILGQKVEFLVSFYNNEISEKSEIFDDQFSVERPDGSNFTLKIRSTKLEDSAMYFCAIIKGSYNSPLHFGNGTRLTVT.

In its sample, this clone was seen once. This chain joins TRBV6-1 and TRBJ2-7; no clear D. The germline V gene has CDR1 MNHNS and CDR2 SASEGT. V was trimmed by 7 bases and J by 3 bases, leaving 7 bases between them. CDR3 length equals 11 residues. CDR3 in DNA: TGTGCCAGCAATCAGTTCTACGAGCAGTACTTC. Protein product: CASNQFYEQYF.

The gene calls are TRBV18 and TRBJ2-2, with 8 bases fitting TRBD2. The trim removed 4 bases at V and 3 bases at J, leaving 4 bases unmatched. Germline CDR1 KGHSH, CDR2 LQKENI. The CDR3 runs 15 residues. In DNA form, the CDR3 reads TGTGCCAGCTCACAACTAGCGGACTACACCGGGGAGCTGTTTTTT. Translating it yields CASSQLADYTGELFF.

V and J are TRBV7-3 and TRBJ2-5; D remains ambiguous. Germline CDR1 SGHTA, CDR2 FQGTGA. Trimming took off 2 bases at V and 1 base at J, with 11 bases between the two ends. CDR3 length: 15 residues. The chain's CDR3 is CASSLAYGIQETQYF. CDR3 coding DNA: TGTGCCAGCAGCTTAGCGTACGGAATCCAAGAGACCCAGTACTTC.

For the CDR3, the DNA is TGTGCCAGCAGCCTTCAAGACAGGGACGGCTACACCTTC. It translates to CASSLQDRDGYTF. The chain combines TRBV5-4 with TRBJ1-2; 7 positions agree with TRBD1. CDR1 is SGHNT, CDR2 YYREEE, per germline (reference sequence). Trimming took 4 bases from V and 8 from J; bases not matched to a gene: 8. This CDR3 contains 13 residues.

The chain has TRBV29-1 and TRBJ2-7, with D perhaps assigned TRBD1 or TRBD2 (5 bases each). V was trimmed by 6 bases and J by 4 bases, leaving 25 bases between them. In germline, CDR1 is SQVTM, CDR2 ANQGSEA. CDR3 length: 16 residues. The CDR3 reads CSVDVLRDPVKYEQYF. Written as DNA, the CDR3 is TGCAGCGTCGACGTGCTTCGGGACCCCGTCAAATACGAGCAGTACTTC.

This clone was detected many times. This chain uses TRBV27 with TRBJ1-4; D gene ambiguous. V was shortened by 3 bases and J by 10 bases, with 18 bases between the two germline ends. The V gene's germline CDR1 is MNHEY and CDR2 SMNVEV (reference sequence). The CDR3 is 15 amino acids. CDR3 loop: CASSLGRAAVGKLFF. As DNA, the CDR3 is TGTGCCAGCAGTTTGGGAAGGGCGGCGGTGGGAAAACTGTTTTTT. Filled out from reference TRBV27 and TRBJ1-4, the complete variable domain reads EAQVTQNPRYLITVTGKKLTVTCSQNMNHEYMSWYRQDPGLGLRQIYYSMNVEVTDKGDVPEGYKVSRKEKRNFPLILESPSPNQTSLYFCASSLGRAAVGKLFFGSGTQLSVL.

This chain links TRBV10-2 with TRBJ1-1; D is unclear. The CDR3 length is 13 residues. V lost 2 bases and J lost 2, with 6 bases in between. Per the germline V gene, CDR1 is WSHSY and CDR2 is SAAADI. In DNA, the CDR3 is TGCGCCAGCAGTGAGGGCCCCAACACTGAAGCTTTCTTT. Protein sequence: CASSEGPNTEAFF.

This rearrangement joins TRBV18 to TRBJ1-4; weak D call: TRBD1 (5 bases). The CDR3 is 15 residues long. Germline CDR1 is KGHSH and CDR2 is LQKENI. V lost 6 bases and J lost 5, with 16 bases in between. CDR3 DNA sequence: TGTGCCAGCTCCCCCGGGGGGAGCATAAATGAAAAACTGTTTTTT. Protein product: CASSPGGSINEKLFF.

The chain uses TRBV18 and TRBJ1-1, with unresolved D. This CDR3 comprises 14 residues. Germline CDR1 and CDR2: KGHSH and LQKENI. Trimming took 3 bases from V and 8 from J, leaving 16 bases between them. The CDR3 sequence: CASSPPAGVTEAFF. The CDR3 bases are TGTGCCAGCTCACCCCCAGCGGGTGTGACCGAAGCTTTCTTT.

This chain joins TRBV10-1 and TRBJ1-6, with a tentative D call TRBD1 (5 bases). CDR3 length: 13 residues. Between the trimmed V and J ends, which lost 7 bases and 7 bases, there was a span of 11 bases. Germline V CDR1 and CDR2: WNHNN, SYGVQD (reference sequence). The CDR3 DNA sequence: TGCGCCAGCAATGCGGGGGGAAATTCACCCCTCCACTTT. This gives the protein CASNAGGNSPLHF.